This T cell receptor beta chain was captured in a study of blood T cell repertoires in COVID-19. Here immunoSEQ multiplex PCR was the method, and the copy in TCRdb shows in-frame clones only, minus some. Of about 150,000 clones in the sample, more than 70% were seen once. The V end lost 5 bases, the J end lost 6 bases, and 28 bases lay between the germline ends. The CDR3 covers 19 residues. The germline V gene has CDR1 SEHNR and CDR2 FQNEAQ (reference sequence). The TCR originated in a human donor in a cohort sampled during active COVID-19. The rearrangement joins TRBV7-9 to TRBJ1-4, with D possibly TRBD1 on 5 matching bases. The sample was peripheral blood. DNA of the CDR3: TGTGCCAGCAGCCCGACTTCAGCGTTTCGAAAGCTGGGGCATGAAAAACTGTTTTTT. Protein product: CASSPTSAFRKLGHEKLFF.